This passage covers 15 T cell receptor beta chains from one sample sequenced in a study of T cells after yellow fever vaccination. TCRdb independently ran MiXCR on the 5' RACE reads; one entry per CDR3 protein. The table records about 320,000 distinct CDR3 sequences, around 6.8% of them present only once. The sample here was PBMCs, taken 35 to 50 days after the first yellow fever vaccination. The receptors here all came from a man between 18 and 29 years old who received the YFV17D yellow fever vaccine.

This clonotype was seen repeatedly, ten times or more. This rearrangement joins TRBV9 to TRBJ2-1; 8 bases map to TRBD1. V shed 0 bases, J shed 8 bases, and the junction held 7 bases outside the gene matches. The CDR3 contains 15 residues. Germline assignment: CDR1 SGDLS and CDR2 YYNGEE. CDR3 in amino acids: CASSVEDRAWHEQFF. In nucleotides, the CDR3 is TGTGCCAGCAGCGTAGAGGACAGGGCTTGGCATGAGCAGTTCTTC.

The chain is built from TRBV7-9 and TRBJ1-1; TRBD1 is a possible D gene (5 bases). The length of the CDR3 is 15 residues. Germline V gene sequence: CDR1 SEHNR, CDR2 FQNEAQ (reference sequence). The V end lost 2 bases, the J end lost 6 bases, and 16 bases lay between the germline ends. The CDR3 is CASSLFLGGIAEAFF. As DNA, the CDR3 is TGTGCCAGCAGCTTATTCCTCGGGGGGATTGCTGAAGCTTTCTTT. The full variable domain, with the rest looked up from reference TRBV7-9 and TRBJ1-1, is DTGVSQNPRHKITKRGQNVTFRCDPISEHNRLYWYRQTLGQGPEFLTYFQNEAQLEKSRLLSDRFSAERPKGSFSTLEIQRTEQGDSAMYLCASSLFLGGIAEAFFGQGTRLTVV.

This clonotype was found many times. The rearrangement uses TRBV5-1 and TRBJ2-3; 7 bases match TRBD1. The V gene end was trimmed by 0 bases and the J gene end by 0 bases; junction bases not matched to a gene: 1. The length of the CDR3 is 15 residues. The germline V gene has CDR1 SGHRS and CDR2 YFSETQ. CDR3 sequence: CASSLGDSSTDTQYF. Here the CDR3 DNA reads TGCGCCAGCAGCTTGGGGGACAGCAGCACAGATACGCAGTATTTT. The full variable domain, in which reference TRBV5-1 and TRBJ2-3 provide the parts outside the CDR3, is KAGVTQTPRYLIKTRGQQVTLSCSPISGHRSVSWYQQTPGQGLQFLFEYFSETQRNKGNFPGRFSGRQFSNSRSEMNVSTLELGDSALYLCASSLGDSSTDTQYFGPGTRLTVL.

This chain joins TRBV6-1 and TRBJ2-1; 9 nucleotides match TRBD2. This CDR3 is 15 amino acids long. Trimming at V came to 7 bases and at J to 10 bases, leaving 14 bases not matched to a gene. The germline CDR1 and CDR2 sequences are MNHNS and SASEGT. The CDR3 loop reads CASKNSGTSPLEQFF. The CDR3 nucleotides read TGTGCCAGCAAAAATTCCGGGACTAGCCCATTGGAGCAGTTCTTC.

CDR3 nucleotide sequence: TGTGCCAGCAGTGAACGGGTCCCCTACGAGCAGTACGTC. Translating it yields CASSERVPYEQYV. The genes are TRBV6-1 and TRBJ2-7; D is uncertain. Germline CDR1 is MNHNS and CDR2 is SASEGT. V was trimmed by 2 bases and J by 2 bases, leaving 7 bases between them. This CDR3 has 13 amino acids.

Only a few counts were recorded for this clonotype. V gene TRBV12-3 or TRBV12-4 combines with J gene TRBJ2-3; no reliable D call. The CDR3 spans 15 residues. V dropped 2 bases and J dropped 0 bases, with 9 bases sitting between them. CDR3 amino acids: CASSLNPGSTDTQYF. CDR3 coding DNA: TGTGCCAGCAGTTTAAATCCGGGCAGCACAGATACGCAGTATTTT.

This clonotype was seen repeatedly, ten times or more. J is TRBJ1-1 and V is TRBV7-2; 11 nucleotides align to TRBD1. Germline assignment: CDR1 SGHTA and CDR2 FQGNSA. The CDR3 spans 16 residues. V gave up 5 bases and J gave up 1 base; unmatched junction bases: 6. The CDR3 DNA reads as TGTGCCAGCAGCCCGGACAGGGGGCATGGGAACACTGAAGCTTTCTTT. It is translated as CASSPDRGHGNTEAFF.

The chain links TRBV4-2 to TRBJ2-1; 9 bases agree with TRBD2. The CDR3 is 17 amino acids. Germline lookup yields CDR1 LGHNA and CDR2 YNFKEQ. Unmatched junction bases numbered 10, after V lost 1 base and J lost 6 bases. CDR3 sequence reads: CASSQVARGGPANEQFF. The CDR3, as DNA: TGTGCCAGCAGCCAAGTTGCGCGGGGGGGGCCGGCCAATGAGCAGTTCTTC.

The J gene is TRBJ1-1, the V gene TRBV7-2, with D possibly being TRBD1 (6 bases). The germline V gene has CDR1 SGHTA and CDR2 FQGNSA. This CDR3 is 13 amino acids long. Trimming cost V 5 bases and J 4 bases, with 11 bases left between them. CDR3 residues: CASSRGQTTEAFF. The DNA of the CDR3 is TGTGCCAGCAGCCGGGGGCAGACCACTGAAGCTTTCTTT.

This clonotype was detected only a few times. The chain links TRBV7-3 to TRBJ2-1; D might be TRBD2 (5 bases). V was trimmed by 4 bases and J by 4 bases, leaving 14 bases between them. Per germline, CDR1 SGHTA and CDR2 FQGTGA. The CDR3 is 15 amino acids. CDR3 nucleotides: TGTGCCAGCAGCTCCGACACCGGAGGATACAATGAGCAGTTCTTC. This translates into CASSSDTGGYNEQFF. Full variable domain (rest looked up from reference TRBV7-3 and TRBJ2-1): GAGVSQTPSNKVTEKGKYVELRCDPISGHTALYWYRQSLGQGPEFLIYFQGTGAADDSGLPNDRFFAVRPEGSVSTLKIQRTERGDSAVYLCASSSDTGGYNEQFFGPGTRLTVL.

A remark on this clonotype: At one of its ends the junction is not consistent with the germline gene, which may arise from a read error. This chain uses TRBV20-1 with TRBJ2-5; 11 positions match TRBD2. The CDR3 runs to 16 residues. The germline V gene encodes CDR1 DFQATT and CDR2 SNEGSKA (reference sequence). The CDR3 loop reads CCAQAASGGSPETQYF. The DNA of the CDR3 is TGCTGTGCTCAGGCGGCTAGCGGGGGGTCCCCGGAGACCCAGTACTTC.

This clonotype was picked up a small number of times. The V and J genes are TRBV20-1 and TRBJ2-7; D call uncertain. The germline V gene has CDR1 DFQATT and CDR2 SNEGSKA (reference sequence). The CDR3 is 13 amino acids. V was shortened by 0 bases and J by 2 bases, with 8 bases between the two germline ends. CDR3: CSARDKATYEQYF. The DNA of the CDR3 is TGCAGTGCTAGAGATAAGGCGACCTACGAGCAGTACTTC.

J is TRBJ2-1 and V is TRBV7-9, with 9 bases that match TRBD1. The germline V gene has CDR1 SEHNR and CDR2 FQNEAQ (reference sequence). CDR3 length equals 14 residues. Trimming at V came to 4 bases and at J to 8 bases, leaving 6 bases not matched to a gene. CDR3 sequence reads: CASSWQDRGYEQFF. CDR3 sequence (DNA): TGTGCCAGCAGCTGGCAGGACAGGGGTTATGAGCAGTTCTTC.

This clonotype was found a few times. The genes are TRBV5-5 and TRBJ1-2; D not certain. Germline V gene lookup returns CDR1 SGHKS and CDR2 YYEKEE (reference sequence). The CDR3 spans 14 residues. Trimming pared 2 bases from V and 4 bases from J, leaving 12 bases between. In DNA, the CDR3 is TGTGCCAGCAGCTTTCTGGAAATTAGCTATGGCTACACCTTC. Translated: CASSFLEISYGYTF.

This clonotype was counted only a few times. The J gene is TRBJ2-7, the V gene TRBV10-3, with TRBD2 as a possible D gene (5 bases). The V gene lost 2 bases and the J gene lost 4 bases, with 12 bases spanning the gap. Germline V CDR1 and CDR2: ENHRY, SYGVKD. This CDR3 comprises 14 residues. The CDR3 DNA reads as TGTGCCATCAGTGAGGATGCTAGCTATTACGAGCAGTACGTC. This gives the protein CAISEDASYYEQYV.